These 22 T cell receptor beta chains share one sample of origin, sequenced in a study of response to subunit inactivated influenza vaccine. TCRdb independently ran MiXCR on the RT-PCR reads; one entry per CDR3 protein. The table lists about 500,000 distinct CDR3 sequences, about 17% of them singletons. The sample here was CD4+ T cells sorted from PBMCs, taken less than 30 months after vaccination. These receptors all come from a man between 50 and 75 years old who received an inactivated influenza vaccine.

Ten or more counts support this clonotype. DNA of the CDR3: TGCAGTGCTAGAAAAATAACAGAAAGTCAGCCCCAGCATTTT. It yields the protein CSARKITESQPQHF. This chain uses TRBV20-1 with TRBJ1-5, with D unresolved. The V end lost 2 bases, the J end lost 6 bases, and 14 bases lay between the germline ends. Per germline, CDR1 DFQATT and CDR2 SNEGSKA (reference sequence). CDR3 length equals 14 residues.

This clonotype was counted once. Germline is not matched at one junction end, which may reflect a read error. The CDR3 DNA reads TGTGTCAGCATTTTGGACCCACCTACTTGTGACCAAGAGACCCAGTACTTC. Its protein product is CVSILDPPTCDQETQYF. The V call is TRBV27, the J call TRBJ2-5; no clear D gene. The CDR3 extends over 17 amino acids. Germline-derived CDR1 and CDR2 are MNHEY and SMNVEV (reference sequence).

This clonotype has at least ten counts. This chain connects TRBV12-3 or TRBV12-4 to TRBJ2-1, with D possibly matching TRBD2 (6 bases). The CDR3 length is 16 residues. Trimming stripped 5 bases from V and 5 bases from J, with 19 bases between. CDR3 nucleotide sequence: TGTGCCAGCAGTCCACTTATGGCGGGGCCTGACAATGAGCAGTTCTTC. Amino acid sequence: CASSPLMAGPDNEQFF.

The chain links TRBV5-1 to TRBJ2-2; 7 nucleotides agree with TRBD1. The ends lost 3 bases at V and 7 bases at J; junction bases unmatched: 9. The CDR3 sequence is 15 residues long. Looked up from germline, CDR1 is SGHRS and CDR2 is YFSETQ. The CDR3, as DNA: TGCGCCAGCAGCTGGAGTCGACAGGGTCACGGGGAGCTGTTTTTT. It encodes CASSWSRQGHGELFF.

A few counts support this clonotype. This chain's CDR3 is CASTPGAGAHEQYF. CDR3 nucleotides: TGTGCCAGCACCCCTGGCGCAGGGGCACACGAGCAGTACTTC. The gene calls are TRBV7-9 and TRBJ2-7, with D possibly TRBD1 on 6 matching bases. The CDR3 runs to 14 residues. V was cut by 7 bases and J by 5 bases, with 18 bases left in between. The germline gives CDR1 SEHNR, CDR2 FQNEAQ (reference sequence).

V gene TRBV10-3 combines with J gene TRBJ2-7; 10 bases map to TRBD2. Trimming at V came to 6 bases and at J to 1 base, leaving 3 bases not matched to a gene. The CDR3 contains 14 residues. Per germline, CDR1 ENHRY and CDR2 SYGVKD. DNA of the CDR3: TGTGCCATCAGGAATAGCGGGAGGTCCTACGAGCAGTACTTC. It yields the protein CAIRNSGRSYEQYF.

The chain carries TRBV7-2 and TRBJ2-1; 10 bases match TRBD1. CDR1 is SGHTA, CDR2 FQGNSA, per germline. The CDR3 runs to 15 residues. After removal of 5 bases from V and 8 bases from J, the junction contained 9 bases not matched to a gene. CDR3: CASSPWTGGVYEQFF. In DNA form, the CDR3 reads TGTGCCAGCAGCCCCTGGACAGGGGGAGTATATGAGCAGTTCTTC.

The CDR3 spells CASSRLAGRGNEQFF. CDR3 DNA: TGTGCCAGCAGTCGACTAGCGGGACGGGGTAATGAGCAGTTCTTC. The V and J genes are TRBV6-1 and TRBJ2-1, with 11 bases identical to TRBD2. The junction had 7 bases not matched to a gene; V was cut back by 5 bases and J by 7 bases. The germline CDR1 and CDR2 sequences are MNHNS and SASEGT. The CDR3 spans 15 residues.

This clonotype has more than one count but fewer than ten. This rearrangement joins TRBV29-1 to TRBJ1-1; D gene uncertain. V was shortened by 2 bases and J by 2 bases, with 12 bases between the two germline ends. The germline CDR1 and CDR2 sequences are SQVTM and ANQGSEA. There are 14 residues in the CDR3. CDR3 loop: CSVEFSNSNTEAFF. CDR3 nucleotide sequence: TGCAGCGTTGAATTTAGCAATTCCAACACTGAAGCTTTCTTT.

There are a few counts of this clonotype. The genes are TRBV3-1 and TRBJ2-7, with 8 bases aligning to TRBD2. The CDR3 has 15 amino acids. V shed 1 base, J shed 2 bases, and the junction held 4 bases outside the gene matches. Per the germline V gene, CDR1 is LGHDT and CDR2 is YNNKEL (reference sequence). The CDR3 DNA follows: TGTGCCAGCAGCCAAGCAGCCGGGAGGGCCTACGAGCAGTACTTC. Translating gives CASSQAAGRAYEQYF.

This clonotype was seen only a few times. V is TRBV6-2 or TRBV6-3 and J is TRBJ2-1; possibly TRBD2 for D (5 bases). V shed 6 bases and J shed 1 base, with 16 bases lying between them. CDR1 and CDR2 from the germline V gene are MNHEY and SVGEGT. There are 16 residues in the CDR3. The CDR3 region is CASRPLGEGSYNEQFF. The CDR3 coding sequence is TGTGCCAGCAGACCTCTCGGGGAAGGGTCCTACAATGAGCAGTTCTTC.

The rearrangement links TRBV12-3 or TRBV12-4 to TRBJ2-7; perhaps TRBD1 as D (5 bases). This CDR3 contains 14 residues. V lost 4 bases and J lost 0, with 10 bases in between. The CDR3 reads CASSSPGFSYEQYF. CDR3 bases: TGTGCCAGCAGTTCCCCAGGGTTCTCCTACGAGCAGTACTTC.

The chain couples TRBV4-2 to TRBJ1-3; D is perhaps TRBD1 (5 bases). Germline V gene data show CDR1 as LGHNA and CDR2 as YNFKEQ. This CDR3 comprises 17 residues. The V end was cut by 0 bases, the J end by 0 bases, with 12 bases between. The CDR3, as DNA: TGTGCCAGCAGCCAAGAAGGGGTCGGAACCTCTGGAAACACCATATATTTT. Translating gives CASSQEGVGTSGNTIYF.

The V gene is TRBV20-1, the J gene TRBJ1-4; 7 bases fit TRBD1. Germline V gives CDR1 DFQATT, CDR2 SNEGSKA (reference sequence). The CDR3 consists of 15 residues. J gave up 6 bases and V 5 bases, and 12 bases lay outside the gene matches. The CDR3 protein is CSAPRGGSGDEKLFF. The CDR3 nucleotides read TGCAGTGCTCCCAGGGGGGGGTCGGGTGATGAAAAACTGTTTTTT.

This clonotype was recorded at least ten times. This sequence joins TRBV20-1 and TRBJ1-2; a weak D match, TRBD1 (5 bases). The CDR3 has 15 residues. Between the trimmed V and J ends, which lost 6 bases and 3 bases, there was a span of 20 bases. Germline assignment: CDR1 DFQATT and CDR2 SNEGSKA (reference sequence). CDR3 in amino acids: CSATIVRQRYYGYTF. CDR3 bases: TGCAGTGCAACCATCGTGAGACAGAGGTACTATGGCTACACCTTC.

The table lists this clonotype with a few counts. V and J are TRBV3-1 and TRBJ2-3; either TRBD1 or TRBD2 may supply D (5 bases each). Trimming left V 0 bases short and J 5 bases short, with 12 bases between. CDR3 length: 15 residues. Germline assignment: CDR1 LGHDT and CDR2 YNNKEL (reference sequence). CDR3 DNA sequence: TGTGCCAGCAGCCAAGATTTAGGGACCGGAGATACGCAGTATTTT. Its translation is CASSQDLGTGDTQYF.

CDR3 nucleotides: TGTGCCAGCAGCTTGGGGTCAGTGCAACAAGAGACCCAGTACTTC. It translates to CASSLGSVQQETQYF. The chain recombines TRBV5-4 with TRBJ2-5; D not certain. With 0 bases removed from V and 2 bases from J, the gap between germline ends came to 11 bases. This CDR3 has 15 residues. Germline lookup yields CDR1 SGHNT and CDR2 YYREEE (reference sequence).

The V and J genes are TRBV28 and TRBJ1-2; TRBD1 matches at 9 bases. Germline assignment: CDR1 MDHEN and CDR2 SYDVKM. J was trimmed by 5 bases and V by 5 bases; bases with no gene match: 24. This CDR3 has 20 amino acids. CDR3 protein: CASSPKSPYTPGQGSYGYTF. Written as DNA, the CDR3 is TGTGCCAGCAGTCCCAAATCCCCTTATACTCCGGGACAGGGCTCTTATGGCTACACCTTC.

In DNA form, the CDR3 reads TGCGCCAGCAGCTGGGGACTAGCGGGAGAGAGCACCGGGGAGCTGTTTTTT. It specifies CASSWGLAGESTGELFF. The chain employs TRBV5-1 and TRBJ2-2; 14 nucleotides match TRBD2. The J segment lost 4 bases and the V segment lost 3 bases, leaving 5 bases of the junction unmatched. The CDR3 spans 17 residues. Per the germline V gene, CDR1 is SGHRS and CDR2 is YFSETQ.

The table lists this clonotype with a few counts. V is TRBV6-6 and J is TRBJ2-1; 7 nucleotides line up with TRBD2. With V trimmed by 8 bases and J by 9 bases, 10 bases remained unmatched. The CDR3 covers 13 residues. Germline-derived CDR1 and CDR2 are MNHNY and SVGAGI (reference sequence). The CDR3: CASGGTGGTEQFF. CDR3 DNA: TGTGCCAGCGGAGGAACGGGAGGTACTGAGCAGTTCTTC.

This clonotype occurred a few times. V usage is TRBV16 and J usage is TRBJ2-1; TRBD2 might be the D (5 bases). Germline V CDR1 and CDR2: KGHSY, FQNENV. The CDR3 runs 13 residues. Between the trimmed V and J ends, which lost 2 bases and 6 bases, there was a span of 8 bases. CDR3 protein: CASSQRRFNEQFF. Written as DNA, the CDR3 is TGTGCCAGCAGCCAAAGGAGGTTCAATGAGCAGTTCTTC.

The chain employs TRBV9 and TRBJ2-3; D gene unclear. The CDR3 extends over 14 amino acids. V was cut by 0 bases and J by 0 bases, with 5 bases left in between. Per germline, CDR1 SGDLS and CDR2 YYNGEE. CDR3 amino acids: CASSVDDSTDTQYF. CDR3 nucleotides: TGTGCCAGCAGCGTAGACGACAGCACAGATACGCAGTATTTT.